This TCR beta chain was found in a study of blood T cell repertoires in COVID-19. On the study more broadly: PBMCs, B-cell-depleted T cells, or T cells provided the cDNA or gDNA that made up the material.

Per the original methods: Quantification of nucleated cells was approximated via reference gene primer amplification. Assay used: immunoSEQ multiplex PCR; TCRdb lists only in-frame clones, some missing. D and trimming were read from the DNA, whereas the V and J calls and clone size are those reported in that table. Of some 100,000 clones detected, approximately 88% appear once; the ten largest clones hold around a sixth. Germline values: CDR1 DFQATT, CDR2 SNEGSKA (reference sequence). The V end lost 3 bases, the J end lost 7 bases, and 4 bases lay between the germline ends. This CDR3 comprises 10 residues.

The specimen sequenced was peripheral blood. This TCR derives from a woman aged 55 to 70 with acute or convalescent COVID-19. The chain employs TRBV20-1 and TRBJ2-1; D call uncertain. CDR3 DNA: TGCAGTGCTAGTCTGAATGAGCAGTTCTTC. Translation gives CSASLNEQFF.